The TCR beta chain described here comes from a study of shared clonotypes between healthy human individuals. Overall study context: CD4 naive cells filled three plates per donor, CD4 memory three, CD8 naive two and CD8 memory one.

Study observations and caveats: The authors sampled blood alone, and tissue repertoires likely differ. Clonotypes not shared had lower generation probabilities than those common to all four donors.

The CDR3 loop spans 14 amino acids. Germline assignment: CDR1 ENHRY and CDR2 SYGVKD. The trim removed 7 bases at V and 2 bases at J, leaving 5 bases unmatched. Comment on this clone: Its antigen is still unknown.

Some clones are missing from TCRdb's copy, which holds only in-frame ones; the method was immunoSEQ multiplex PCR. The table includes millions of clones, 90% to 95% detected once. The receptor was derived from a man between 18 and 35 years old in good health. The chain links TRBV10-3 to TRBJ2-3; 8 bases agree with TRBD1. The sequenced sample was naive CD4+ T cells sorted from blood. Subset defined: CD45RA+ positively selected. Here the CDR3 DNA reads TGTGCCATCAATACAGGGGGTTTCACAGATACGCAGTATTTT. Its protein product is CAINTGGFTDTQYF.